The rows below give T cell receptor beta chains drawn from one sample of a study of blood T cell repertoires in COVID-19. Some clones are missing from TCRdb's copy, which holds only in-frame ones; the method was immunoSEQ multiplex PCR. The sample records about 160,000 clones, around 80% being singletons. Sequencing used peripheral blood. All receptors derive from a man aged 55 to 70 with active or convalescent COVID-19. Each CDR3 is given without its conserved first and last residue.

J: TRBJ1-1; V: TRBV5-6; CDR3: ASSLGQGATEAF
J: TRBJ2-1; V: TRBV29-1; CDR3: SVDRTSGSSYNEQF
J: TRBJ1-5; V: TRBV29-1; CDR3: SVGGYGNQPQH
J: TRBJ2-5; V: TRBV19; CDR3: ASSVSGGAETQY
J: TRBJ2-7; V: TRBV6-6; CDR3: ASIRDREFYEQY
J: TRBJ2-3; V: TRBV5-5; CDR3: ASSLGASGSTDTQY
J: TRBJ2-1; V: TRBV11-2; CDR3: ASSWGGEGAYNEQF
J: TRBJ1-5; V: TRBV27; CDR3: ASSFLSNQPQH
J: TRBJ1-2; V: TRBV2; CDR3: ASSDGQGATDGYT
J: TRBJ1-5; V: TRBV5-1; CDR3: ASSLGEGTQPQH
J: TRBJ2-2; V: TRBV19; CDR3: ASSINIHPNTGELF
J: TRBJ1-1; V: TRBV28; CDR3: ASSSYRVVTEAF
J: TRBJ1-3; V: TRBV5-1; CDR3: ASSLTGDSGNTIY
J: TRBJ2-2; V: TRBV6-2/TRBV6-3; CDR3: ASSLGTSISTGELF
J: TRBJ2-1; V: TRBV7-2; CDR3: ASSLDWRGGWNEQF
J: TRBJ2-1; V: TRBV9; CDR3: ASSVELARSYNEQF
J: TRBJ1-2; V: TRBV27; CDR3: ASSSRPEGGGYT
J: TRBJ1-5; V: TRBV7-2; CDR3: ASSLGGGQPQH
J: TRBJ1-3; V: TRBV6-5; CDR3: ASSYERNTIY
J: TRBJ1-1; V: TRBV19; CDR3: ASSRPGQLNTEAF
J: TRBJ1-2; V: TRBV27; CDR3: ASSDTAGVYGYT
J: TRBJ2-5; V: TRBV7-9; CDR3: ASSPAAGWQETQY
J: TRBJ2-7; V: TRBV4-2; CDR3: ASSQGGLKNYEQY
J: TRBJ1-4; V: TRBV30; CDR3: AWKGRGTNEKLF
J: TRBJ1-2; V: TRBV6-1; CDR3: ASSDRVRGRANYGYT
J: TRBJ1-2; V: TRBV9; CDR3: ASSAPQGRTGGNYGYT
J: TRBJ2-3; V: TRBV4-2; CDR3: ASSTGGGNTQY
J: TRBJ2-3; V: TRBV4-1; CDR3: ASSQPARAVTDTQY
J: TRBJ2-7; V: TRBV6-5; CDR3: ATSGNYYEQY
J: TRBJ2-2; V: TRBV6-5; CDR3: ASSLRRDGELF
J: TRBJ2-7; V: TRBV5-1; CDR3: ASSLGGGQTYEQY
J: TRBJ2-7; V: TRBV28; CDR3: ASSLLSGTGDEQY
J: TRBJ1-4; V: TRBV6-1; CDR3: ASSGRGPSTNEKLF
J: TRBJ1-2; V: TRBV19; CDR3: ASSRTGYYT
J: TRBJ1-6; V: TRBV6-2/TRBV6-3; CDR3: ASSRGNSPLH
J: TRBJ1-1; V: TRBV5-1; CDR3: ASSPARRGTEAF
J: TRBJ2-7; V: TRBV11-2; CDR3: ASSLAFLQRGGRDEQY
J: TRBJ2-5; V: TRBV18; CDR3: ASSPLSGRQETQY
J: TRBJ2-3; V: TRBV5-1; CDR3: ASSLALGLAGPSTDTQY
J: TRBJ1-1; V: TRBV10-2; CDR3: ASRALTGGVSGTEAF
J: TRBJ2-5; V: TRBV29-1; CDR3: MGGGMETQY
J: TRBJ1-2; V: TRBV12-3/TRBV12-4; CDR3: ASSPGQVYGYT
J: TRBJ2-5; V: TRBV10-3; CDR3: AISGPGSRETQY